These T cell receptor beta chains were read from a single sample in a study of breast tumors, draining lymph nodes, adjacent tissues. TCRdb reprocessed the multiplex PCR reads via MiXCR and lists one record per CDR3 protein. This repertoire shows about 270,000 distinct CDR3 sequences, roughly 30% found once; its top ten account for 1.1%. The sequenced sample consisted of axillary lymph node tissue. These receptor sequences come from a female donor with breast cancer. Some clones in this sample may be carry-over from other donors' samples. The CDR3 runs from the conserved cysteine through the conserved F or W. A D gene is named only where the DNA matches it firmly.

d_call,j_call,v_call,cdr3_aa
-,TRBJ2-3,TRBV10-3,CAISEGWAPDTQYF
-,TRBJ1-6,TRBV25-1,CASSEGHYNSPLHF
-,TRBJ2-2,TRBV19,CASTRTDTVKLFF
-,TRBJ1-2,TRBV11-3,CASSSLTGTWDGYTF
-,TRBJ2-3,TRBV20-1,CSSGSPDTQYF
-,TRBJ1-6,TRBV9,CASSVDLYPYNSPLHF
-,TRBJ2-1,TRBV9,CASSVVNNEQFF
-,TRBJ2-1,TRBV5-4,CASSLRGRKNSEQFF
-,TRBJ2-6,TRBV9,CASSVERGGTGANVLTF
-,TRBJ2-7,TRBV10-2,CASSHSDRPYEQYF
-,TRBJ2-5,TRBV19,CASSNAGFLETQYF
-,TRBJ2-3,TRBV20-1,CSAKFSPSSSSTDTQYF
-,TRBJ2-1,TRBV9,CASSVELEASSYNEQFF
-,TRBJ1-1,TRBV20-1,CSASVGGVGEAFF
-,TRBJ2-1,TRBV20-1,CSAGRGVDNEQFF
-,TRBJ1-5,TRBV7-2,CASGVGLSSQPQHF
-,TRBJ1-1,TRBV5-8,CASSLYREDTEAFF
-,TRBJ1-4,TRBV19,CASSMGGPAGFATNEKLFF
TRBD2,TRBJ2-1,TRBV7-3,CASSPRGTSGIRSYNEQFF
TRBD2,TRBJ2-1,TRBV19,CASSIVGTSWTNEQFF
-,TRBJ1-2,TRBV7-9,CASSLGHVEGGYTF
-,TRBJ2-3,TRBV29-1,CSVDSVVSDTQYF
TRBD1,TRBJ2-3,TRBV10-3,CAISEGATGVEPQYF
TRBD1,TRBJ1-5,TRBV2,CASSATGGADQPQHF
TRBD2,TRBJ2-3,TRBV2,CASSLQRDGTDTQYF
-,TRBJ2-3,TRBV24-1,CATSGMGRDGSTDTQYF
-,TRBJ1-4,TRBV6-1,CAHNRALNEKLFF
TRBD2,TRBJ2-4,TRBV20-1,CSARGTSTNTQYF
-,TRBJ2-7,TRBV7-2,CASSSGREQYF
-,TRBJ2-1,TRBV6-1,CASNQDGYNEQFF
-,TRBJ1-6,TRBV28,CASRYPGTDNSPLHF
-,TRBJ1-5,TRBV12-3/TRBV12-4,CASSFGDGQPQHF
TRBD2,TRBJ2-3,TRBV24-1,CASSSAGRADTQYF
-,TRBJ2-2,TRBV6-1,CATSPRRANTGELFF
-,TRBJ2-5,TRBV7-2,CASSLGRGEETQYF
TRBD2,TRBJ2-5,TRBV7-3,CASSPTLLASQEAQCF
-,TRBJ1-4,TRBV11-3,CASSPDPWTQEKLFF
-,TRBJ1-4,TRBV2,CASSESESGKLFF
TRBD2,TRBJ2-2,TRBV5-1,CALTGGFRGTGELFF
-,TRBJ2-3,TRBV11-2,CASSSQGRADTQYF
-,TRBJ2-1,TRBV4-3,CASSHSSDYNEQFF
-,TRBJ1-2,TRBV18,CASSPLGAGEGYTF
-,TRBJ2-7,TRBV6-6,CASSASSYEQYF
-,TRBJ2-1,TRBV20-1,CSADNGVGRTNEQFF
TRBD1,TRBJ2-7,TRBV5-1,CASSLEVLTGGAYF
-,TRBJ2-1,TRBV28,CATQSPGSPYNEQFF
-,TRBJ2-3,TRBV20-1,CSASLGRDTQYF
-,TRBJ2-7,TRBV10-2,CASSQGSPFGEQYF
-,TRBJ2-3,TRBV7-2,CASSSTERADTQYF
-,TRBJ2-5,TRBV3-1,CASSQVRKTQYF
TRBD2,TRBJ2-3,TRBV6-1,CASSDPGLAGVWDTQYF
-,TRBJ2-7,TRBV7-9,CASSLGGGYYEQYF
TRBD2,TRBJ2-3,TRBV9,CASSVGGLAATSAQYF
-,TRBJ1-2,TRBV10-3,CAIRRRTGPYGYTF
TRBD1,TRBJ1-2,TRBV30,CAWSIGGRGYGYTF
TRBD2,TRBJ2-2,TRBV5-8,CASSTSGANTGELFF
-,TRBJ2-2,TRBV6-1,CASITFAGELFF
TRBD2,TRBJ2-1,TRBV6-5,CASTVLGGGYNEQFF
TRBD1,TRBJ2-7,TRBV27,CASSLKPGGQYEQYF